These 28 T cell receptor beta chains were sequenced from one sample in a study of monozygotic twins with inflammatory bowel disease. TCRdb reprocessed the 5' RACE reads; each CDR3 protein has one entry and no DNA is given. The sample holds approximately 330,000 distinct CDR3 sequences. Sequencing used blood. The receptors stem from a human donor with ulcerative colitis or Crohn's disease, or a healthy co-twin of an affected twin (not recorded which).

The chain links TRBV29-1 to TRBJ2-1; absent DNA, TCRdb's TRBD1 call cannot be checked. The CDR3 extends over 11 amino acids. Germline V lookup: CDR1 SQVTM, CDR2 ANQGSEA. CDR3 in amino acids: CSAGQYNEQFF.

The gene calls are TRBV30 and TRBJ1-1. Germline CDR1 is GTSNPN and CDR2 is SVGIG (reference sequence). This CDR3 contains 13 residues. CDR3 region: CAWSVQRNTEAFF.

The chain carries TRBV20-1 and TRBJ2-7; TCRdb reports TRBD1, a call that lacks DNA to check it against. The CDR3 contains 14 residues. Germline CDR1 and CDR2: DFQATT and SNEGSKA (reference sequence). CDR3 loop: CSAGLGGSFNEQYF.

The chain employs TRBV7-8 and TRBJ2-1. The CDR3 spans 14 residues. Germline assignment: CDR1 SGHVS and CDR2 FQNEAQ. This CDR3 reads CASSPDLYPNEQFF.

The chain recombines TRBV9 with TRBJ2-7; without DNA, the TCRdb call of TRBD1 cannot be checked. This CDR3 region has 14 residues. Germline loops: CDR1 SGDLS, CDR2 YYNGEE. CDR3 sequence reads: CASTPGTGGSEQYF.

The rearrangement links TRBV5-1 to TRBJ2-1; TCRdb gives TRBD1 as the D gene, but with no DNA this cannot be confirmed. CDR1 is SGHRS, CDR2 YFSETQ, per germline. The CDR3 spans 13 residues. CDR3 residues: CASSSRRDNEQFF.

The chain uses TRBV5-1 and TRBJ2-3. Per germline, CDR1 SGHRS and CDR2 YFSETQ. The CDR3 is made up of 16 amino acids. The CDR3 is CASNLGIRSGTDTQYF.

V gene TRBV29-1 combines with J gene TRBJ2-3; there is no DNA to check the TCRdb D call of TRBD1. The CDR3 runs to 15 residues. CDR1 is SQVTM, CDR2 ANQGSEA, per germline. This chain's CDR3 is CSVEYNRGVMDTQYF.

V usage is TRBV6-5 and J usage is TRBJ2-5; TCRdb selects TRBD2, and the lack of DNA leaves this call unchecked. Germline V gene lookup returns CDR1 MNHEY and CDR2 SVGAGI. The CDR3 totals 12 residues. CDR3 region: CASSYGPETQYF.

The chain has TRBV27 and TRBJ1-5. This CDR3 has 11 amino acids. Germline values: CDR1 MNHEY, CDR2 SMNVEV (reference sequence). This chain's CDR3 is CASSFCQPQHF.

The gene calls are TRBV11-2 and TRBJ2-2. The CDR3 extends over 14 amino acids. From germline, CDR1 is SGHAT and CDR2 FQNNGV. The CDR3 sequence is CASSYTLNTGELFF.

The chain links TRBV2 to TRBJ2-5. This CDR3 contains 16 residues. Germline-derived CDR1 and CDR2 are SNHLY and FYNNEI. The CDR3 region is CASSAPAWTGKETQYF. The whole variable domain, filled in from reference TRBV2 and TRBJ2-5, reads EPEVTQTPSHQVTQMGQEVILRCVPISNHLYFYWYRQILGQKVEFLVSFYNNEISEKSEIFDDQFSVERPDGSNFTLKIRSTKLEDSAMYFCASSAPAWTGKETQYFGPGTRLLVL.

V is TRBV20-1 and J is TRBJ1-6; the TCRdb D gene call, TRBD1, has no DNA to confirm it. The CDR3 extends over 14 amino acids. Germline loops: CDR1 DFQATT, CDR2 SNEGSKA (reference sequence). The CDR3 here is CSEKGEGDGSPLHF.

This rearrangement joins TRBV7-9 to TRBJ1-1. Germline-derived CDR1 and CDR2 are SEHNR and FQNEAQ (reference sequence). The CDR3 runs 15 residues. Here the CDR3 reads CASSLGLPANTEAFF.

The chain combines TRBV9 with TRBJ2-1. CDR1 and CDR2 (germline): SGDLS, YYNGEE. This CDR3 is 12 amino acids long. The CDR3 spells CASSVASDEQFF. Full variable domain (missing parts from reference TRBV9 and TRBJ2-1): DSGVTQTPKHLITATGQRVTLRCSPRSGDLSVYWYQQSLDQGLQFLIQYYNGEERAKGNILERFSAQQFPDLHSELNLSSLELGDSALYFCASSVASDEQFFGPGTRLTVL.

The V call is TRBV20-1, the J call TRBJ2-2; TCRdb reports TRBD2, a call that lacks DNA to check it against. This CDR3 has 15 residues. Germline assignment: CDR1 DFQATT and CDR2 SNEGSKA (reference sequence). The CDR3 sequence: CSARMAWLAGGELFF.

The gene calls are TRBV19 and TRBJ2-5; the D call of TRBD1 rests on TCRdb alone, since no DNA is present to check it. The CDR3 runs 14 residues. The V gene's germline CDR1 is LNHDA and CDR2 SQIVND (reference sequence). The CDR3 region is CASSIDRQGQTQYF. Filled out from reference TRBV19 and TRBJ2-5, the complete variable domain reads DGGITQSPKYLFRKEGQNVTLSCEQNLNHDAMYWYRQDPGQGLRLIYYSQIVNDFQKGDIAEGYSVSREKKESFPLTVTSAQKNPTAFYLCASSIDRQGQTQYFGPGTRLLVL.

The rearrangement joins TRBV3-1 to TRBJ2-7. The CDR3 is 12 amino acids. Germline V gives CDR1 LGHDT, CDR2 YNNKEL (reference sequence). CDR3 region: CASSQVDGEQYF.

The gene calls are TRBV4-3 and TRBJ2-3; the TRBD2 assignment by TCRdb is unverifiable without DNA. This CDR3 comprises 16 residues. Germline V gene lookup returns CDR1 LGHNA and CDR2 YSLEER. This CDR3 reads CASSPGGVRSTDTQYF.

V gene TRBV21-1 combines with J gene TRBJ1-1; the TRBD1 assignment by TCRdb is unverifiable without DNA. TRBV21-1 is a listed pseudogene. The CDR3 runs 15 residues. This CDR3 is CASSRWTGYDFEAFF.

The chain combines TRBV5-1 with TRBJ2-7. Germline CDR1 is SGHRS and CDR2 is YFSETQ. The CDR3 sequence is 14 residues long. CDR3 sequence: CASSLGQGLYEQYF. Combining the CDR3 with reference TRBV5-1 and TRBJ2-7 gives the whole variable domain KAGVTQTPRYLIKTRGQQVTLSCSPISGHRSVSWYQQTPGQGLQFLFEYFSETQRNKGNFPGRFSGRQFSNSRSEMNVSTLELGDSALYLCASSLGQGLYEQYFGPGTRLTVT.

The chain employs TRBV5-1 and TRBJ1-1. This CDR3 has 15 amino acids. In germline, CDR1 is SGHRS, CDR2 YFSETQ. CDR3 loop: CASSFTRGMNTEAFF.

This CDR3 is CASSEGVGKEKLFF. The chain has TRBV19 and TRBJ1-4; lacking DNA, the TRBD1 call made by TCRdb goes unchecked. The germline V gene encodes CDR1 LNHDA and CDR2 SQIVND (reference sequence). This CDR3 comprises 14 residues.

The chain couples TRBV7-8 to TRBJ2-7; TCRdb picks TRBD1, but there is no DNA to check that call. Per germline, CDR1 SGHVS and CDR2 FQNEAQ. The CDR3 totals 15 residues. The CDR3 reads CASSFPTGFYYEQYF.

The chain links TRBV12-3 or TRBV12-4 to TRBJ2-1; the D gene TCRdb calls, TRBD1, cannot be checked with no DNA. CDR3 size: 15 residues. CDR3 sequence: CASSFDRGGTGEQFF.

The rearrangement links TRBV7-8 to TRBJ2-2. CDR1 is SGHVS and CDR2 is FQNEAQ in the germline V gene. This CDR3 contains 14 residues. This CDR3 is CASSLKRNTGELFF.

V gene TRBV11-2 combines with J gene TRBJ2-1; TCRdb's assignment of TRBD1 cannot be checked, as there is no DNA. Germline CDR1 is SGHAT and CDR2 is FQNNGV. The CDR3 extends over 15 amino acids. CDR3 sequence: CASSLGGTAYNEQFF.

The J gene is TRBJ2-7, the V gene TRBV11-2; without DNA, the TCRdb call of TRBD1 cannot be checked. The CDR3 has 12 residues. CDR1 SGHAT and CDR2 FQNNGV come from the germline V gene. This CDR3 reads CASSRTRTGQYF.